These T cell receptor beta chains were read from a single sample in a study of identical twins. TCRdb redid the calling of the 5' RACE reads with MiXCR, one entry per CDR3 protein. The table shows roughly 690,000 distinct CDR3 sequences, with 21% occurring only once. These same records also appear under a second study, on T cells expressing NK-cell markers.

The sequenced material came from PBMCs. Receptors originate from a woman under 30 in good health. The conserved cysteine and the conserved F or W are not part of the CDR3 here. The D gene is left open where the match is weak.

CDR3 protein,J gene,V gene,D gene
ASSEVGLDPDYEQY,TRBJ2-7,TRBV7-9,TRBD2
ASSLDSVGKNYGYT,TRBJ1-2,TRBV5-1,-
ASSTLQGVGQY,TRBJ2-7,TRBV7-2,TRBD1
SAIDHRESSEQY,TRBJ2-7,TRBV20-1,-
ASSLAPASYNEQF,TRBJ2-1,TRBV5-1,-
ASSLDSGTGETQY,TRBJ2-5,TRBV12-3/TRBV12-4,-
SAREFSARLSQETQY,TRBJ2-5,TRBV20-1,-
ASSPFYNEQF,TRBJ2-1,TRBV12-3/TRBV12-4,-
SVRGPDTQY,TRBJ2-3,TRBV20-1,TRBD1
ASSTQGPSRGELF,TRBJ2-2,TRBV7-9,-
ASSLRDRRSSYEQY,TRBJ2-7,TRBV12-3/TRBV12-4,TRBD1
ASRVQGNNQPQH,TRBJ1-5,TRBV12-3/TRBV12-4,-
ASSLFHREQFSGELF,TRBJ2-2,TRBV12-3/TRBV12-4,-
ASKGGGSYGYT,TRBJ1-2,TRBV9,-
ASSLLADGNQPQH,TRBJ1-5,TRBV27,-
ASSPDRWDYGYT,TRBJ1-2,TRBV12-3/TRBV12-4,TRBD1
ASSPRGAGNTGELF,TRBJ2-2,TRBV3-1,-
ASSFLGQSPSYNEQF,TRBJ2-1,TRBV7-9,TRBD1
ASSLRVAGYYNEQF,TRBJ2-1,TRBV7-6,TRBD2
ASQSPGQYNEQF,TRBJ2-1,TRBV6-1,TRBD1
ASSVEWGVGRLNTGELF,TRBJ2-2,TRBV9,-
ASSIVEGTGAF,TRBJ1-1,TRBV19,TRBD1
ASRADGSYNSPLH,TRBJ1-6,TRBV5-1,-
ASEDGTSGSDEQF,TRBJ2-1,TRBV28,TRBD2
ASSPAGLETQY,TRBJ2-5,TRBV12-3/TRBV12-4,-
ASSKDGQMNTEAF,TRBJ1-1,TRBV5-1,-
SVALHNEQF,TRBJ2-1,TRBV29-1,-
ASSSPGLNTEAF,TRBJ1-1,TRBV25-1,-
ASSLRAHGTQY,TRBJ2-5,TRBV7-3,-
SAWGATYNEQF,TRBJ2-1,TRBV29-1,-
ASSLFGHLH,TRBJ1-6,TRBV7-9,-
ASRVGRVAGELF,TRBJ2-2,TRBV6-1,-
ASSSFNRVGEQF,TRBJ2-1,TRBV5-1,-
SARDEGRGSTDTQY,TRBJ2-3,TRBV20-1,TRBD2
SAEGVENTIY,TRBJ1-3,TRBV20-1,-
SARGGLETQY,TRBJ2-5,TRBV20-1,-
SVTIRGPQH,TRBJ1-5,TRBV29-1,-
SAFRDRANEQF,TRBJ2-1,TRBV20-1,TRBD1
ASSLGVFSYEQY,TRBJ2-7,TRBV7-6,-
ASSPLATSGRPGEQY,TRBJ2-7,TRBV18,TRBD2
SGRRDFSTDTQY,TRBJ2-3,TRBV29-1,-
SARGGGGSSVLY,TRBJ2-7,TRBV20-1,TRBD2
ATSQRAGGPNLQF,TRBJ2-1,TRBV15,TRBD2
SAEGTSYEQY,TRBJ2-7,TRBV20-1,-
ASTIDRGNTIY,TRBJ1-3,TRBV12-3/TRBV12-4,-
ASSASFTDTQY,TRBJ2-3,TRBV9,-
AIRPTGDGEKLF,TRBJ1-4,TRBV10-3,TRBD1
SASPQGSSYEQY,TRBJ2-7,TRBV20-1,-
ASSLVAGGEQY,TRBJ2-7,TRBV12-3/TRBV12-4,TRBD2
SAAKQDLTEAF,TRBJ1-1,TRBV20-1,-
ASSQRTGTDTQY,TRBJ2-3,TRBV5-1,TRBD1
ASSRHRHRGYT,TRBJ1-2,TRBV21-1,-
ASSFSSGRRGNEQF,TRBJ2-1,TRBV7-9,TRBD2
ASAREAGNEQF,TRBJ2-1,TRBV6-1,TRBD2
ASSHSGTSGRNEQF,TRBJ2-1,TRBV6-2/TRBV6-3,TRBD2
ASSVGGALETQY,TRBJ2-5,TRBV25-1,TRBD1
AITGVEGQPQH,TRBJ1-5,TRBV10-3,-